This is a list of T cell receptor beta chains from one sample in a study of blood T cell repertoires in COVID-19. TCRdb's copy holds only in-frame clones and misses some; the assay was immunoSEQ multiplex PCR. The sample yields 55,000 to 85,000 clones, 79% seen once. Specimen: peripheral blood. Every receptor here comes from a man between 60 and 75 years old with active or convalescent COVID-19. Both conserved end residues are part of each CDR3. A D gene is named only where the DNA matches it firmly. Clone sizes are given selectively: once, few, many, or a class where the clone is expanded.

cdr3_aa | cdr3_nt | v_call | d_call | j_call | clone_size
CASSPYSGGTDTQYF | TGTGCCAGCTCACCCTATAGCGGGGGAACAGATACGCAGTATTTT | TRBV18 | TRBD2 | TRBJ2-3 | NA
CASSQRYGTAQLGRNTIYF | TGTGCCAGCAGCCAAAGATACGGGACAGCCCAATTAGGAAGAAACACCATATATTTT | TRBV3-1/TRBV3-2 | TRBD1 | TRBJ1-3 | NA
CASKGRTVPITDTQYF | TGTGCCAGCAAGGGTAGGACAGTTCCTATCACAGATACGCAGTATTTT | TRBV2 | NA | TRBJ2-3 | NA
CASSLEGETQYF | TGCGCCAGCAGCTTGGAGGGGGAGACCCAGTACTTC | TRBV5-1 | NA | TRBJ2-5 | NA
CASSLGPATNEKLFF | TGTGCCAGCAGTTTAGGCCCTGCAACTAATGAAAAACTGTTTTTT | TRBV28 | NA | TRBJ1-4 | few
CASREANEKLFF | TGTGCCAGCAGGGAGGCTAATGAAAAACTGTTTTTT | TRBV28 | NA | TRBJ1-4 | NA
CASKTSGTGRYEQYF | TGTGCCAGCAAGACTTCAGGGACAGGACGCTACGAGCAGTACTTC | TRBV6-5 | TRBD1 | TRBJ2-7 | few
CASSLAGANTGELFF | TGTGCCAGCAGCCTTGCGGGGGCGAACACCGGGGAGCTGTTTTTT | TRBV3-1/TRBV3-2 | TRBD2 | TRBJ2-2 | NA
CASSLEGGEAFF | TGCGCCAGCAGCTTGGAGGGAGGTGAAGCTTTCTTT | TRBV5-1 | NA | TRBJ1-1 | NA
CASSPRLGTTKNTEAFF | TGTGCCAGCAGCCCTAGATTGGGGACAACAAAGAACACTGAAGCTTTCTTT | TRBV28 | NA | TRBJ1-1 | NA
CASSGAQGQGWKKLFF | TGTGCCAGCAGTGGCGCCCAAGGACAGGGTTGGAAAAAACTGTTTTTT | TRBV25-1 | TRBD1 | TRBJ1-4 | NA
CASSPWDRAPNTEAFF | TGTGCCAGCAGTCCTTGGGACAGGGCCCCGAACACTGAAGCTTTCTTT | TRBV5-4 | TRBD1 | TRBJ1-1 | NA
CASSQFLKETQYF | TGTGCCAGCAGCCAATTCCTAAAAGAGACCCAGTACTTC | TRBV3-1/TRBV3-2 | NA | TRBJ2-5 | NA
CASIRTPNTEAFF | TGTGCCAGCATCCGGACACCGAACACTGAAGCTTTCTTT | TRBV2 | NA | TRBJ1-1 | few
CASRETSGFQETQYF | TGTGCCAGCAGGGAAACTAGCGGATTTCAAGAGACCCAGTACTTC | TRBV2 | TRBD2 | TRBJ2-5 | NA
CASSYSGTSGGWDTQYF | TGTGCCAGCAGTTACTCCGGGACTAGCGGGGGTTGGGATACGCAGTATTTT | TRBV6-2/TRBV6-3 | TRBD2 | TRBJ2-3 | NA
CASSRTGPYEQYF | TGTGCCAGCAGTCGGACAGGTCCCTACGAGCAGTACTTC | TRBV6-5 | TRBD1 | TRBJ2-7 | NA
CASRALGTPNTEAFF | TGTGCCAGCAGGGCTTTAGGGACACCGAACACTGAAGCTTTCTTT | TRBV6-5 | NA | TRBJ1-1 | NA
CSVDRGPEAFF | TGCAGCGTTGACAGGGGGCCCGAAGCTTTCTTT | TRBV29-1 | TRBD1 | TRBJ1-1 | NA
CASSMKFSGHPANEKLFF | TGTGCCAGTAGTATGAAATTTTCAGGCCACCCGGCTAATGAAAAACTGTTTTTT | TRBV19 | NA | TRBJ1-4 | NA
CASSEAGGASYEQYF | TGTGCCAGCAGTGAAGCAGGGGGCGCGTCCTACGAGCAGTACTTC | TRBV6-1 | TRBD1 | TRBJ2-7 | NA
CASSVQGWSTGELFF | TGTGCCAGCAGCGTACAGGGGTGGAGCACCGGGGAGCTGTTTTTT | TRBV7-2 | TRBD1 | TRBJ2-2 | NA
CASSERAGYWYEQYF | TGTGCCAGCAGTGAAAGGGCGGGGTACTGGTACGAGCAGTACTTC | TRBV6-1 | NA | TRBJ2-7 | NA
CASSWTGGGPMNTEAFF | TGTGCCAGCAGTTGGACGGGCGGGGGACCCATGAACACTGAAGCTTTCTTT | TRBV7-9 | NA | TRBJ1-1 | NA
CASSGEETQYF | TGTGCCAGCAGCGGGGAGGAGACCCAGTACTTC | TRBV7-9 | NA | TRBJ2-5 | few